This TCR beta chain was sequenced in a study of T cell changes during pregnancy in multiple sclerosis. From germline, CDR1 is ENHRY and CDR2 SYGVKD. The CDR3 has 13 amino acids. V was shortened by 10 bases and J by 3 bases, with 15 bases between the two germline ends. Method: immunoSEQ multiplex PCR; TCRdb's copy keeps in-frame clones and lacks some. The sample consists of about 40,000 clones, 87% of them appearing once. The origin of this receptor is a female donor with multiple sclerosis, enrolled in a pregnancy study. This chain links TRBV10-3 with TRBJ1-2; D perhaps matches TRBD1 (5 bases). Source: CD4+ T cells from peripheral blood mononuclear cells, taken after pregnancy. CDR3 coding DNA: TGTGCCACCTTTCAGGGCCTCGACTATGGCTACACCTTC. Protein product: CATFQGLDYGYTF.